This TCR beta chain came from a study of long-term antiretroviral therapy in people with HIV. The study, taken as a whole, reports: It was observed that HIV repertoires exhibited narrower CDR3 length ranges than controls. Diversity increased after ART yet remained lower than in transplant donor controls. Clones that had undergone expansion before ART dominated the repertoire at all time points.

V shed 5 bases and J shed 9 bases, with 13 bases lying between them. The CDR3 is made up of 11 amino acids. Per the germline V gene, CDR1 is GTSNPN and CDR2 is SVGIG (reference sequence). The authors ran the immunoSEQ assay, v3.0, at survey level. Libraries were prepared by immunoSEQ multiplex PCR; TCRdb keeps only in-frame clonotypes and omits some of them. The sample yields 27,000 or so clones, over 65% seen once. The United States was where all participants with HIV were treated. Concerning this clone: What it binds is not known.

The receptor was isolated from a middle-aged man with HIV. Sequenced material: unsorted PBMCs, taken approximately 4.8 years after starting antiretroviral therapy. J is TRBJ1-1 and V is TRBV30; the D gene is possibly TRBD1 (6 bases). CDR3 bases: TGTGCCTGGGCCCCGGACAGCAAAGCTTTCTTT. Protein product: CAWAPDSKAFF.